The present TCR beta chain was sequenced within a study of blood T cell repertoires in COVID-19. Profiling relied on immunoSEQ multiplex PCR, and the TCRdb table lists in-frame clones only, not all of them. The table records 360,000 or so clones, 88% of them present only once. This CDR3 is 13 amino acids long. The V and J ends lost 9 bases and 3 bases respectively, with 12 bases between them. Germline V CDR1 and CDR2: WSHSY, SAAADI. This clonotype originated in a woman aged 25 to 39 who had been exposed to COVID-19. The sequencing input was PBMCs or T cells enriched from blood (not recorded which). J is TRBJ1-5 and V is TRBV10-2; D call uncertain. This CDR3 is CASSLVFNQPQHF. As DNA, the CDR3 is TGCGCCAGTAGCCTAGTATTCAATCAGCCCCAGCATTTT.